Sequencing of this TCR beta chain was carried out in a study of blood T cell repertoires in COVID-19. Whole-study context: Spain, Italy and the United States supplied samples that represented acute and convalescent COVID-19. Sample material is recorded as cDNA or gDNA derived from T cells, B-cell-depleted T cells, or PBMCs.

As processed by the authors: Amplification with reference gene primers provided the estimates of nucleated cell counts. Profiling relied on immunoSEQ multiplex PCR, and the TCRdb table lists in-frame clones only, not all of them. That table gives V, J and clone size, and the DNA gave D and trimming. The table records 55,000 to 70,000 clones, 65% to 80% of them present only once. The germline gives CDR1 LNHDA, CDR2 SQIVND (reference sequence). Trimming took off 4 bases at V and 0 bases at J, with 11 bases between the two ends. The CDR3 has 15 amino acids. The source of this sequence is a human donor in a cohort sampled during active COVID-19. Sequencing was carried out using peripheral blood. The chain couples TRBV19 to TRBJ2-3; tentatively, D is TRBD2 (7 bases). The CDR3: CASSTRGASTDTQYF. In DNA, the CDR3 is TGTGCCAGTAGTACTCGGGGGGCTAGCACAGATACGCAGTATTTT.